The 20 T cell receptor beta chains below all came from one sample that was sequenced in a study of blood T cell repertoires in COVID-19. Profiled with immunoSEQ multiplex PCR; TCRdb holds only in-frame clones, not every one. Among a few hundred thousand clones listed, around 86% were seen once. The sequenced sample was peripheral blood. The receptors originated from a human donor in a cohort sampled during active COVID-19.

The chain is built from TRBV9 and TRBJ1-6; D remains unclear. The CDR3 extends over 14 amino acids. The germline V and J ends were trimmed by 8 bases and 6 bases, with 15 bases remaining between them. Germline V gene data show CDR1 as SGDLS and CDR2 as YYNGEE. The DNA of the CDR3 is TGTGCCAGTGCGACTACTCCGATTAATTCACCCCTCCACTTT. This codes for CASATTPINSPLHF.

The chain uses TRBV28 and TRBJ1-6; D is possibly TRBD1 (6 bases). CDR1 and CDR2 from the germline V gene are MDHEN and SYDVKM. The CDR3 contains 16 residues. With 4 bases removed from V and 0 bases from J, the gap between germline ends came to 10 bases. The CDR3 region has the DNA TGTGCCAGCAGTTATGACAGGAGCTCCTATAATTCACCCCTCCACTTT. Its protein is CASSYDRSSYNSPLHF.

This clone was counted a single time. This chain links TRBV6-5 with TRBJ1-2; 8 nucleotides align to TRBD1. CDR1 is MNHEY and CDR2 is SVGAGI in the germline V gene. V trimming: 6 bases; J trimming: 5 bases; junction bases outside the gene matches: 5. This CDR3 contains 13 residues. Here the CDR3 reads CASRKTGGYGYTF. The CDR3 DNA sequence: TGTGCCAGCAGAAAAACAGGGGGGTATGGCTACACCTTC.

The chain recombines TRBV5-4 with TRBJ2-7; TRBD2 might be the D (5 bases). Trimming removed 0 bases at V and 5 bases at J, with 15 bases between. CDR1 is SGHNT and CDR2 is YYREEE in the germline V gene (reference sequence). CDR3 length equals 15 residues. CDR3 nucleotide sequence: TGTGCCAGCAGCTTGGCCCGATTCAAGGAGGACGAGCAGTACTTC. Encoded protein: CASSLARFKEDEQYF. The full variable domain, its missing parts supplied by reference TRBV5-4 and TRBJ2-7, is ETGVTQSPTHLIKTRGQQVTLRCSSQSGHNTVSWYQQALGQGPQFIFQYYREEENGRGNFPPRFSGLQFPNYSSELNVNALELDDSALYLCASSLARFKEDEQYFGPGTRLTVT.

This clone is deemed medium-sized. CDR3 protein: CASSLRGITDTQYF. The CDR3 DNA follows: TGTGCCAGCAGTTTGCGGGGGATCACAGATACGCAGTATTTT. The rearrangement joins TRBV27 to TRBJ2-3; TRBD2 aligns across 7 bases. The CDR3 extends over 14 amino acids. The J segment lost 2 bases and the V segment lost 3 bases, leaving 2 bases of the junction unmatched. Germline V CDR1 and CDR2: MNHEY, SMNVEV (reference sequence).

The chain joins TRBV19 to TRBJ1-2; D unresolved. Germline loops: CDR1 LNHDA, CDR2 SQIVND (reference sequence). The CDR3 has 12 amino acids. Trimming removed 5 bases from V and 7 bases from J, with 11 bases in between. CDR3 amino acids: CASSGRGGGYTF. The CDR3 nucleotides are TGTGCCAGTAGTGGGAGAGGCGGTGGCTACACCTTC.

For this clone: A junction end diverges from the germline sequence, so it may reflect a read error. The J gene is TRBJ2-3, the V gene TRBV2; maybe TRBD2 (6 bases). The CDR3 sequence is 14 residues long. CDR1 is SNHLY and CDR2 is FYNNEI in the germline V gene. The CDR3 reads CASSRTHGTGEDHF. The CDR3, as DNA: TGTGCCAGCAGTCGGACACATGGGACTGGGGAGGACCATTTT.

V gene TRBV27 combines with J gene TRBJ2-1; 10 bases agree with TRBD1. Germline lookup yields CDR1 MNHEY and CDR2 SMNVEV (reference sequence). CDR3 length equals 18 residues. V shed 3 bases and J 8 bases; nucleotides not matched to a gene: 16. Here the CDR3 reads CASSFRVTRQGAQDEQFF. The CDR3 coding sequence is TGTGCCAGCAGTTTTAGGGTCACACGACAGGGGGCGCAGGATGAGCAGTTCTTC.

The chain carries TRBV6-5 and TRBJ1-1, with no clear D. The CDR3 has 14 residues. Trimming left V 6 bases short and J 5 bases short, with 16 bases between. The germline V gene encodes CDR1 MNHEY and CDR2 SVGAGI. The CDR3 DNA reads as TGTGCCAGCAGCTCAACATCCGCCGGGACTGAAGCTTTCTTT. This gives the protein CASSSTSAGTEAFF.

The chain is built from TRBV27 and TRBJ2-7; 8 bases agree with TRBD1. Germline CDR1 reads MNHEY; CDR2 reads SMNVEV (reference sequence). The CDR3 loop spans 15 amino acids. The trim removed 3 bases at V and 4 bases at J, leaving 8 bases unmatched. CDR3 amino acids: CASSFSPGTGYEQYF. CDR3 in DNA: TGTGCCAGCAGTTTCTCCCCCGGGACAGGTTACGAGCAGTACTTC.

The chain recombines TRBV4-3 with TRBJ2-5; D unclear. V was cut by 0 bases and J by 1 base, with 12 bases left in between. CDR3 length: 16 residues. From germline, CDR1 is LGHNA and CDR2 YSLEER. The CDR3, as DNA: TGCGCCAGCAGCCAAGATTGGAGCAGAGTCCAAGAGACCCAGTACTTC. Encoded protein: CASSQDWSRVQETQYF.

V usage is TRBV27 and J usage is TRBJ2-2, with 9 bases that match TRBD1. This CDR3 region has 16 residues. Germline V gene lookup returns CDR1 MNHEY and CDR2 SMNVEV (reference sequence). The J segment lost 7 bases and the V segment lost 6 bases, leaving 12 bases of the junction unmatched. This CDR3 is CASRLRGQGYRGELFF. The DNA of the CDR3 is TGTGCCAGCAGATTAAGGGGACAGGGCTATCGCGGGGAGCTGTTTTTT.

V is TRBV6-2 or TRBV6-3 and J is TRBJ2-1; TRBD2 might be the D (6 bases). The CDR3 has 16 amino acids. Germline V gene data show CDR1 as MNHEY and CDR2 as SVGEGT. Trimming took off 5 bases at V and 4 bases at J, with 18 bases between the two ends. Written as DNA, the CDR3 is TGTGCCAGCAGTCCAACCCTCGGGACTCTTTACAATGAGCAGTTCTTC. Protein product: CASSPTLGTLYNEQFF.

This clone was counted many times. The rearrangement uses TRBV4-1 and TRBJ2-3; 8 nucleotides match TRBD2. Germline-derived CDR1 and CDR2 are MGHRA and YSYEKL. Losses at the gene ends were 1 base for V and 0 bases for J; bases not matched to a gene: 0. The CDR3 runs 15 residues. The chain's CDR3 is CASSQGGRSTDTQYF. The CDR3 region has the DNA TGCGCCAGCAGCCAAGGCGGGAGGAGCACAGATACGCAGTATTTT.

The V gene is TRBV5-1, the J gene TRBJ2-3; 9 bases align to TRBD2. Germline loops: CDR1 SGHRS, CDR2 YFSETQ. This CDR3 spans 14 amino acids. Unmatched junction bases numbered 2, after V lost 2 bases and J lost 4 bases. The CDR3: CASSFSGSADTQYF. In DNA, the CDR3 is TGCGCCAGCAGCTTTAGCGGGAGTGCAGATACGCAGTATTTT.

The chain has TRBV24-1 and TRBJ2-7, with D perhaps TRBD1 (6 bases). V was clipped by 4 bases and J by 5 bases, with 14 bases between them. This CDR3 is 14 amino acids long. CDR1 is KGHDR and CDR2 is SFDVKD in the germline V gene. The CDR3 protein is CATSEQGRNDEQYF. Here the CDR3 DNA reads TGTGCCACCAGTGAACAGGGTAGAAACGACGAGCAGTACTTC.

The CDR3 region has the DNA TGTGCCAGCAGTCAGACAGGTTCAAATTCACCCCTCCACTTT. It is translated as CASSQTGSNSPLHF. V gene TRBV7-9 combines with J gene TRBJ1-6, with D possibly being TRBD1 (6 bases). Deletions cut 6 bases from V and 7 bases from J, with 13 bases between. Germline-derived CDR1 and CDR2 are SEHNR and FQNEAQ (reference sequence). The CDR3 totals 14 residues.

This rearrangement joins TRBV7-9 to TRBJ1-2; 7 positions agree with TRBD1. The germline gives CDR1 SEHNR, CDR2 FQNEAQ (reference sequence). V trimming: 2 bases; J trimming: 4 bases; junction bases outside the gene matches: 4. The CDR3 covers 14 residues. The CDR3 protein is CASSLLQGGYGYTF. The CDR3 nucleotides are TGTGCCAGCAGCTTACTCCAGGGGGGCTATGGCTACACCTTC.

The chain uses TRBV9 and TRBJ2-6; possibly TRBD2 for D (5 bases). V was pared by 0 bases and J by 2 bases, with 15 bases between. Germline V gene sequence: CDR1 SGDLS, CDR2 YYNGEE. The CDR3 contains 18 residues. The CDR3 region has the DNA TGTGCCAGCAGCGTAGCTGGCGGGCAGTCCACTGGGGCCAACGTCCTGACTTTC. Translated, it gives CASSVAGGQSTGANVLTF.

As DNA, the CDR3 is TGTGCCATCAGTGAACAGTACAATGAGCAGTTCTTC. The encoded protein is CAISEQYNEQFF. The V and J genes are TRBV10-3 and TRBJ2-1; D not certain. Germline lookup yields CDR1 ENHRY and CDR2 SYGVKD. This CDR3 has 12 residues. Trimming removed 3 bases at V and 4 bases at J, with 4 bases between.